This record concerns one TCR beta chain sequence. These data belong to a study of T-cell memory formation after mild COVID-19. MiXCR was run by TCRdb on the 5' RACE reads, yielding one entry per CDR3 protein. The sample consists of around 500,000 distinct CDR3 sequences, 15% to 20% of them appearing once. Germline-derived CDR1 and CDR2 are MNHEY and SMNVEV (reference sequence). The CDR3 extends over 17 amino acids. V gave up 2 bases and J gave up 1 base, with 17 bases separating them. Sequences were obtained from PBMCs or a T cell subset sorted from them (not recorded which). The TCR sequence derives from an adult woman who had mild COVID-19 (a few samples of this study predate the infection). Cell type and time point are not known. The rearrangement links TRBV27 to TRBJ1-1; weak D call: TRBD1 (5 bases). In DNA form, the CDR3 reads TGTGCCAGCAGTTTAAGGGGTTTCGGGGTGGAGAACACTGAAGCTTTCTTT. Protein product: CASSLRGFGVENTEAFF.